This T cell receptor (beta chain) was retrieved from a study of T cell responses to AZD1222 COVID-19 vaccine. General study findings and limits: Possibly, clonal diversity was underestimated; donors were largely white British and included more females.

This clone was seen only a few times. The antigen is not known. The assay was immunoSEQ multiplex PCR, and TCRdb's table has in-frame clones only and misses some. The sample holds around 150,000 clones, around 89% seen once. CDR1 and CDR2 (germline): LNHDA, SQIVND (reference sequence). With 3 bases removed from V and 8 bases from J, the gap between germline ends came to 14 bases. The CDR3 is 14 amino acids. The material sequenced was peripheral blood, taken on day 0 of MenACWY control vaccination. V gene TRBV19 combines with J gene TRBJ2-1, with a tentative D call TRBD2 (6 bases). This TCR was sampled from an adult in good health. The CDR3 spells CASSMAASVYEQFF. For the CDR3, the DNA is TGTGCCAGTAGTATGGCCGCTAGCGTATATGAGCAGTTCTTC.